Reported below is one T cell receptor (beta chain). The sample originates from a study of blood T cell repertoires in COVID-19. About the study: T cells, B-cell-depleted T cells, or PBMCs provided the cDNA or gDNA that served as material.

The protocol was immunoSEQ multiplex PCR, while the TCRdb copy is restricted to in-frame clones and leaves out a portion. This sample has 10,000 to 15,000 clones, with roughly 83% found just once. Trimming cost V 1 base and J 1 base, with 10 bases left between them. The CDR3 is 15 residues long. From germline, CDR1 is LGHDT and CDR2 YNNKEL (reference sequence). The sequenced material came from peripheral blood. The rearrangement uses TRBV3-1 (or the pseudogene TRBV3-2) and TRBJ1-1; the D is unclear. The TCR originated in a middle-aged man with active or convalescent COVID-19. The CDR3 loop is CASSQGPEQNTEAFF. In DNA form, the CDR3 reads TGTGCCAGCAGCCAAGGGCCGGAGCAGAACACTGAAGCTTTCTTT.